The next 30 T cell receptor beta chains were all read from a single sample in a study of regulatory T cells in long-lasting Graves disease. In building TCR beta libraries, iRepertoire HTBI primers were used together with Arm-PCR of CDR3 regions. TCRdb called the multiplex PCR reads again in MiXCR, with one record for every CDR3 protein. This table holds hundreds of thousands of distinct CDR3 sequences, around 30% found once. This sample's time point: persistent/refractory GD, antithyroid drugs over 5 years with positive TRAb. With RNA extracted from PBMCs as input, the TCR library was made. The sequenced sample was peripheral blood mononuclear cells (PBMCs), obtained when the disease was refractory, from a patient treated with antithyroid drugs. These receptors were taken from a female donor with Graves disease.

The sample holds many counts of this clonotype. The chain recombines TRBV11-3 with TRBJ1-1; TRBD1 might be the D (6 bases). V lost 11 bases, J lost 0 bases, and 13 bases lay in between. CDR3 length: 13 amino acids. Germline V gene data show CDR1 as SGHNT and CDR2 as YENEEA. The DNA of the CDR3 is TGTGCCTTATACAGGGAGATGAACACTGAAGCTTTCTTT. It codes for CALYREMNTEAFF.

The J gene is TRBJ1-1, the V gene TRBV12-3 or TRBV12-4; a weak D match, TRBD1 (6 bases). V was shortened by 1 base and J by 10 bases, with 13 bases between the two germline ends. CDR3 size: 13 residues. The CDR3 bases are TGTGCCAGCAGTTTAGGGGGGGCGGGTGGAGCTTTCTTT. This translates into CASSLGGAGGAFF.

This clonotype turned up a few times. The chain carries TRBV28 and TRBJ2-7; maybe TRBD2 (6 bases). This CDR3 has 15 amino acids. The V gene lost 5 bases and the J gene lost 6 bases, with 20 bases spanning the gap. CDR1 is MDHEN and CDR2 is SYDVKM in the germline V gene. The CDR3 region is CASSTIRDPEGEQYF. CDR3 coding DNA: TGTGCCAGCAGTACCATCCGGGACCCGGAGGGCGAGCAGTACTTC.

A few counts support this clonotype. In DNA form, the CDR3 reads TGCAGTGCTACGACAGCAGATCAGCCCCAGCATTTT. It is translated as CSATTADQPQHF. The chain links TRBV20-1 to TRBJ1-5, with D possibly TRBD1 on 5 matching bases. Germline CDR1 reads DFQATT; CDR2 reads SNEGSKA (reference sequence). This CDR3 has 12 amino acids. V lost 4 bases and J 5 bases, leaving 9 bases between the germline ends.

This clonotype has only a few counts. This rearrangement joins TRBV4-1 to TRBJ1-5; D is possibly TRBD1 (5 bases). V shed 0 bases and J shed 2 bases, with 14 bases lying between them. Germline CDR1 is MGHRA and CDR2 is YSYEKL. The CDR3 loop spans 17 amino acids. In DNA form, the CDR3 reads TGCGCCAGCAGCCAAGAGCCGGGACGGTCGGGCAATCAGCCCCAGCATTTT. Amino acids: CASSQEPGRSGNQPQHF.

This clonotype was found a few times. The chain links TRBV6-1 to TRBJ2-2, with D possibly matching TRBD2 (6 bases). CDR3 size: 12 residues. Germline V lookup: CDR1 MNHNS, CDR2 SASEGT. Between the trimmed V and J ends, which lost 6 bases and 6 bases, there was a span of 8 bases. Written as DNA, the CDR3 is TGTGCCAGCAGGACTAGTGCCGGGGAGCTGTTTTTT. Amino acids: CASRTSAGELFF.

This clonotype was detected only a few times. The chain has TRBV2 and TRBJ2-1, with TRBD1 identical over 8 bases. The CDR3 consists of 15 residues. The ends lost 6 bases at V and 8 bases at J; junction bases unmatched: 12. CDR1 and CDR2 from the germline V gene are SNHLY and FYNNEI. CDR3 in DNA: TGTGCCAGCAGGTACACGGACAGGGATGGCGATGAGCAGTTCTTC. Its protein product is CASRYTDRDGDEQFF. Full variable domain (remainder filled in from reference TRBV2 and TRBJ2-1): EPEVTQTPSHQVTQMGQEVILRCVPISNHLYFYWYRQILGQKVEFLVSFYNNEISEKSEIFDDQFSVERPDGSNFTLKIRSTKLEDSAMYFCASRYTDRDGDEQFFGPGTRLTVL.

This chain joins TRBV7-2 and TRBJ1-5; D may be TRBD1 (6 bases). The germline V and J ends were trimmed by 5 bases and 3 bases, with 14 bases remaining between them. The germline V gene has CDR1 SGHTA and CDR2 FQGNSA. The CDR3 spans 15 residues. The CDR3 bases are TGTGCCAGCAGCGCCGCAGGGGTACTCAATCAGCCCCAGCATTTT. It yields the protein CASSAAGVLNQPQHF.

This clonotype was picked up a small number of times. V usage is TRBV5-5 and J usage is TRBJ1-2, with D possibly TRBD1 on 5 matching bases. Looked up from germline, CDR1 is SGHKS and CDR2 is YYEKEE (reference sequence). The CDR3 covers 13 residues. V was shortened by 4 bases and J by 6 bases, with 13 bases between the two germline ends. The DNA of the CDR3 is TGTGCCAGCAGCCAGACTGGGGCACATGGCTACACCTTC. Its translation is CASSQTGAHGYTF.

Here the CDR3 DNA reads TGTGCCAGCAGTTTGCTGGGGACAGGGGAGGAAAAACTGTTTTTT. It translates to CASSLLGTGEEKLFF. The V call is TRBV28, the J call TRBJ1-4, with TRBD1 matching 10 bases. Germline CDR1 reads MDHEN; CDR2 reads SYDVKM. Losses at the gene ends were 3 bases for V and 8 bases for J; bases not matched to a gene: 6. The CDR3 spans 15 residues.

This chain connects TRBV29-1 to TRBJ1-1, with a weak D call TRBD1 (5 bases). Looked up from germline, CDR1 is SQVTM and CDR2 is ANQGSEA. Trimming took off 6 bases at V and 0 bases at J, with 14 bases between the two ends. CDR3 length: 14 residues. CDR3 sequence: CSVFLRGLNTEAFF. The CDR3 nucleotides are TGCAGCGTCTTCCTTCGGGGCCTGAACACTGAAGCTTTCTTT.

This clonotype was counted ten times or more. This sequence joins TRBV6-2 or TRBV6-3 and TRBJ1-2, with 10 nucleotides matching TRBD1. The J segment lost 8 bases and the V segment lost 7 bases, leaving 4 bases of the junction unmatched. The CDR3 contains 12 residues. CDR1 and CDR2 (germline): MNHEY, SVGEGT. The CDR3 loop reads CASTDRGRGYTF. CDR3 coding DNA: TGTGCCAGCACCGACAGGGGGCGAGGCTACACCTTC.

The V call is TRBV7-9, the J call TRBJ2-7, with D maybe TRBD1 (5 bases). The CDR3 is 15 amino acids. Deletions cut 1 base from V and 0 bases from J, with 10 bases between. CDR1 and CDR2 (germline): SEHNR, FQNEAQ (reference sequence). The CDR3 sequence is CASSLVRQFSYEQYF. The DNA of the CDR3 is TGTGCCAGCAGCTTAGTTAGACAGTTCTCCTACGAGCAGTACTTC.

The rearrangement uses TRBV20-1 and TRBJ1-2; weak D call: TRBD1 (6 bases). V shed 1 base and J shed 0 bases, with 15 bases lying between them. The CDR3 has 16 residues. Germline assignment: CDR1 DFQATT and CDR2 SNEGSKA (reference sequence). CDR3 in DNA: TGCAGTGCTAGAGCGGAAACAGGGTTAGCTAACTATGGCTACACCTTC. Translation: CSARAETGLANYGYTF.

The chain employs TRBV28 and TRBJ1-5; D may be TRBD1 (6 bases). The germline CDR1 and CDR2 sequences are MDHEN and SYDVKM. The CDR3 consists of 17 residues. V was cut by 7 bases and J by 6 bases, with 25 bases left in between. The CDR3, as DNA: TGTGCCAGCACCTTTATGATAGTCGCAGGGGTGGGTCAGCCCCAGCATTTT. Its translation is CASTFMIVAGVGQPQHF.

There are many counts of this clonotype. V gene TRBV2 combines with J gene TRBJ1-2; possible D gene TRBD1, 6 bases. CDR3 length: 16 amino acids. Looked up from germline, CDR1 is SNHLY and CDR2 is FYNNEI. V was clipped by 5 bases and J by 4 bases, with 20 bases between them. The CDR3 loop is CASSPGPGGTGYGYTF. The CDR3 DNA is TGTGCCAGCAGTCCGGGGCCGGGGGGCACAGGCTATGGCTACACCTTC. The variable domain in full, completed from reference TRBV2 and TRBJ1-2, reads EPEVTQTPSHQVTQMGQEVILRCVPISNHLYFYWYRQILGQKVEFLVSFYNNEISEKSEIFDDQFSVERPDGSNFTLKIRSTKLEDSAMYFCASSPGPGGTGYGYTFGSGTRLTVV.

This clonotype was counted many times. The V gene is TRBV2, the J gene TRBJ2-7; tentative D call: TRBD2 (6 bases). CDR1 is SNHLY and CDR2 is FYNNEI in the germline V gene. The length of the CDR3 is 16 residues. Trimming shortened V by 0 bases and J by 3 bases, and 15 bases separated the two germline ends. The CDR3 nucleotides are TGTGCCAGCAGTGAAGCGCTTCGGCGGGAACTCTACGAGCAGTACTTC. Translation: CASSEALRRELYEQYF.

The chain has TRBV27 and TRBJ1-1; D is perhaps TRBD1 (6 bases). Trimming cost V 3 bases and J 11 bases, with 16 bases left between them. Germline-derived CDR1 and CDR2 are MNHEY and SMNVEV (reference sequence). This CDR3 has 13 amino acids. CDR3 sequence reads: CASSFARGVEAFF. The CDR3 DNA reads as TGTGCCAGCAGTTTCGCCAGGGGAGTGGAGGCTTTCTTT.

The genes are TRBV6-2 or TRBV6-3 and TRBJ2-7; D gene unclear. Germline CDR1 and CDR2: MNHEY and SVGEGT. V was clipped by 0 bases and J by 2 bases, with 8 bases between them. This CDR3 has 14 residues. CDR3 sequence (DNA): TGTGCCAGCAGTTACTCTGGCTGGACCTACGAGCAGTACTTC. It yields the protein CASSYSGWTYEQYF.

The chain joins TRBV12-3 or TRBV12-4 to TRBJ2-2, with TRBD2 identical over 11 bases. There are 17 residues in the CDR3. After removal of 4 bases from V and 8 bases from J, the junction contained 12 bases not matched to a gene. The CDR3 DNA follows: TGTGCCAGCAGTTCGGTTTCCGGACTAGCGGGTGGGGGGGAGCTGTTTTTT. Translated, it gives CASSSVSGLAGGGELFF.

This rearrangement joins TRBV7-3 to TRBJ1-1; a possible D gene is TRBD1 (5 bases). The CDR3 consists of 15 residues. The V end lost 5 bases, the J end lost 6 bases, and 19 bases lay between the germline ends. CDR1 is SGHTA and CDR2 is FQGTGA in the germline V gene. As DNA, the CDR3 is TGTGCCAGCAGCCCACGGACTGGGGACGGCGCTGAAGCTTTCTTT. This gives the protein CASSPRTGDGAEAFF.

This clonotype showed up many times. The rearrangement uses TRBV29-1 and TRBJ1-1, with D possibly being TRBD1 (6 bases). The CDR3 consists of 13 residues. Trimming took 7 bases from V and 3 from J, leaving 15 bases between them. Per the germline V gene, CDR1 is SQVTM and CDR2 is ANQGSEA. The CDR3 bases are TGCAGCGACAGCACAGGGAGGGACACTGAAGCTTTCTTT. This codes for CSDSTGRDTEAFF.

This clonotype has at least ten counts. The V call is TRBV12-3 or TRBV12-4, the J call TRBJ2-7; D unresolved. V lost 3 bases to trimming and J lost 0 bases, with 6 bases between them. The CDR3 spans 13 residues. CDR3: CASSFSFSYEQYF. CDR3 nucleotide sequence: TGTGCCAGCAGTTTTTCCTTCTCCTACGAGCAGTACTTC.

This clonotype was counted between two and nine times. The rearrangement uses TRBV3-1 and TRBJ2-5, with TRBD1 identical over 9 bases. Trimming cost V 0 bases and J 2 bases; bases outside gene matches: 10. The CDR3 extends over 18 amino acids. Germline CDR1 and CDR2: LGHDT and YNNKEL (reference sequence). The CDR3: CASSQDPSPGQGQETQYF. CDR3 nucleotides: TGTGCCAGCAGCCAAGACCCCTCCCCGGGACAGGGTCAAGAGACCCAGTACTTC.

There are many counts of this clonotype. V and J are TRBV2 and TRBJ1-2; no clear D. The V and J ends lost 2 bases and 3 bases respectively, with 1 base between them. The CDR3 extends over 11 amino acids. Per the germline V gene, CDR1 is SNHLY and CDR2 is FYNNEI. Here the CDR3 reads CASSEYYGYTF. DNA of the CDR3: TGTGCCAGCAGTGAATACTATGGCTACACCTTC.

In its sample, this clonotype was seen a few times. The chain recombines TRBV10-3 with TRBJ1-4, with 8 bases lining up with TRBD1. The CDR3 extends over 14 amino acids. Germline V lookup: CDR1 ENHRY, CDR2 SYGVKD. V was pared by 6 bases and J by 8 bases, with 8 bases of the junction left unmatched. Written as DNA, the CDR3 is TGTGCCATCAGCAACCAGGGGGCCAGAGAAAAACTGTTTTTT. Encoded protein: CAISNQGAREKLFF.

J is TRBJ1-1 and V is TRBV19; D is possibly TRBD1 (6 bases). The V and J ends lost 3 bases and 1 base respectively, with 9 bases between them. The CDR3 has 14 residues. In germline, CDR1 is LNHDA, CDR2 SQIVND (reference sequence). Here the CDR3 reads CASSIFRGNTEAFF. In DNA form, the CDR3 reads TGTGCCAGTAGTATCTTCAGGGGGAACACTGAAGCTTTCTTT.

CDR3 sequence (DNA): TGCGCCAGCAGCTTGGATGGGTGGAGTATGTATGGCTACACCTTC. Amino acid sequence: CASSLDGWSMYGYTF. The chain employs TRBV5-1 and TRBJ1-2; no clear D gene. With 0 bases removed from V and 5 bases from J, the gap between germline ends came to 14 bases. This CDR3 has 15 residues. CDR1 is SGHRS and CDR2 is YFSETQ in the germline V gene. The full variable domain, in which reference TRBV5-1 and TRBJ1-2 provide the parts outside the CDR3, is KAGVTQTPRYLIKTRGQQVTLSCSPISGHRSVSWYQQTPGQGLQFLFEYFSETQRNKGNFPGRFSGRQFSNSRSEMNVSTLELGDSALYLCASSLDGWSMYGYTFGSGTRLTVV.

Of note for this clonotype: Just one base apart from a much larger clone, this may be a read error. The genes are TRBV28 and TRBJ2-5; D may be TRBD1 (5 bases). CDR3 length: 12 amino acids. CDR1 is MDHEN and CDR2 is SYDVKM in the germline V gene. CDR3 region: CASGLQEETQYF. In DNA form, the CDR3 reads TGTGCCAGCGGTTTACAGGAAGAGACCCAGTACTTC.

This clonotype was detected many times. The chain has TRBV2 and TRBJ1-1, with D perhaps matching TRBD1 (5 bases). Germline CDR1 is SNHLY and CDR2 is FYNNEI. This CDR3 is built from 14 residues. V lost 0 bases and J 5 bases, leaving 10 bases between the germline ends. The CDR3 loop is CASSEALGGTEAFF. The CDR3 region has the DNA TGTGCCAGCAGTGAAGCGCTTGGGGGGACTGAAGCTTTCTTT.